This paragraph reports one TCR beta chain. Original handling: Cell counts per sample came from amplifying reference gene primers. Sequencing was performed with immunoSEQ multiplex PCR; in TCRdb, only in-frame clones are kept and a portion is missing. V and J calls plus clone size are reproduced from that table; the DNA served to infer D and trimming. The sample carries about 130,000 clones, around three quarters recorded once. This sample is part of a study of blood T cell repertoires in COVID-19. In the study overall: Samples came from the United States, Italy and Spain, spanning acute and convalescent COVID-19. From T cells, B-cell-depleted T cells, or PBMCs came the material, which was cDNA or gDNA.

J gave up 4 bases and V 0 bases, and 3 bases lay outside the gene matches. Germline-derived CDR1 and CDR2 are SGHRS and YFSETQ. The CDR3 has 14 residues. Input material: peripheral blood. This clonotype was sampled from a middle-aged man with active or convalescent COVID-19. The chain combines TRBV5-1 with TRBJ1-2, with 7 bases that match TRBD1. This CDR3 is CASSLAGQIYGYTF. CDR3 DNA: TGCGCCAGCAGCTTGGCGGGACAGATCTATGGCTACACCTTC.